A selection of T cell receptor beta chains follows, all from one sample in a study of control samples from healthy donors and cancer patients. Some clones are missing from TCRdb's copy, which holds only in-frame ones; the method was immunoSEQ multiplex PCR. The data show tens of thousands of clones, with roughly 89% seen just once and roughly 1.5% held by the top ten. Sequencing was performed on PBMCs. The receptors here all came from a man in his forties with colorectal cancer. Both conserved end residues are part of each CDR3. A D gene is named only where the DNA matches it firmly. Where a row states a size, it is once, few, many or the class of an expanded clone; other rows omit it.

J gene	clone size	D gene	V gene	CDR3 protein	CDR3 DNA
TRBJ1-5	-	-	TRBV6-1	CASSEYSNQPQHF	TGTGCCAGCAGTGAGTATAGCAATCAGCCCCAGCATTTT
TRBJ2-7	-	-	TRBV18	CASSPPSREQYF	TGTGCCAGCTCACCACCTTCAAGGGAGCAGTACTTC
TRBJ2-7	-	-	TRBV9	CASSPRGTYEQYF	TGTGCCAGCAGCCCGCGGGGTACCTACGAGCAGTACTTC
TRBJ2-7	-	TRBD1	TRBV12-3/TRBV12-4	CASSGQGGEQYF	TGTGCCAGCAGCGGACAGGGGGGCGAGCAGTACTTC
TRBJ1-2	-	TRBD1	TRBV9	CASSIAGTASYGYTF	TGTGCCAGCAGCATTGCCGGGACAGCATCCTATGGCTACACCTTC
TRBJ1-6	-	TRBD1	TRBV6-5	CASSWTGDSPLHF	TGTGCCAGCAGTTGGACAGGGGATTCACCCCTCCACTTT
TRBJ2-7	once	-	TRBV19	CASSRPGLLYEQYF	TGTGCCAGTAGTAGACCGGGACTCTTATACGAGCAGTACTTC
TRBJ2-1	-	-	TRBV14	CASSQVGQRSHNEQFF	TGTGCCAGCAGCCAAGTCGGGCAACGGAGCCACAATGAGCAGTTCTTC
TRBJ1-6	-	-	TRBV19	CASSMWDRNSPLHF	TGTGCCAGTAGTATGTGGGACCGTAATTCACCCCTCCACTTT
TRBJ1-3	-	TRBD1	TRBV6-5	CASRGQTFSGNTIYF	TGTGCCAGCAGGGGACAGACTTTCTCTGGAAACACCATATATTTT
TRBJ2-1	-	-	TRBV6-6	CASTFSIGYNEQFF	TGTGCCAGCACCTTCTCGATAGGCTACAATGAGCAGTTCTTC
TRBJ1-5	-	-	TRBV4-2	CASSQEGSKGHLNQPQHF	TGTGCCAGCAGCCAAGAAGGTAGTAAGGGACACCTCAATCAGCCCCAGCATTTT
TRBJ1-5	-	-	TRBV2	CASSERGWSNQPQHF	TGTGCCAGCAGTGAAAGAGGTTGGAGCAATCAGCCCCAGCATTTT
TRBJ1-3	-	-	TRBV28	CASSEEFSGNTIYF	TGTGCCAGCAGTGAGGAGTTCTCTGGAAACACCATATATTTT
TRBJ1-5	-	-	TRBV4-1	CASSQEGPQPQHF	TGCGCCAGCAGCCAAGAAGGGCCACAGCCCCAGCATTTT
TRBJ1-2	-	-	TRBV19	CASSSGTKHGYTF	TGTGCCAGTAGTTCCGGGACAAAACACGGCTACACCTTC
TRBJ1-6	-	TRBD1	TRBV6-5	CASKQGRSSPLHF	TGTGCCAGCAAACAGGGGAGATCTTCACCCCTCCACTTT
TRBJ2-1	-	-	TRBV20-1	CSAREGLEQFF	TGCAGTGCTAGAGAGGGACTTGAGCAGTTCTTC
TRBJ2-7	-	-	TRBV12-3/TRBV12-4	CASSSYTTYEQYF	TGTGCCAGCAGCTCTTACACCACCTACGAGCAGTACTTC
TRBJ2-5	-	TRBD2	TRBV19	CASSMGLAGGSETQYF	TGTGCCAGTAGTATGGGGCTAGCGGGAGGTAGTGAGACCCAGTACTTC
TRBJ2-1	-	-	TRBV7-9	CASSPRGMHEQFF	TGTGCCAGCAGCCCAAGGGGCATGCATGAGCAGTTCTTC
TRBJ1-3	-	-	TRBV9	CASSSLDNPGNTIYF	TGTGCCAGCAGCTCCTTAGACAACCCTGGAAACACCATATATTTT
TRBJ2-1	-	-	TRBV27	CASSFTLGGNEQFF	TGTGCCAGCAGTTTTACCCTAGGCGGTAATGAGCAGTTCTTC
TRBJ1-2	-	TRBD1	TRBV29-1	CSVNDRAGGYTF	TGCAGCGTCAATGACAGGGCGGGAGGCTACACCTTC
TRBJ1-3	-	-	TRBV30	CAWRARQFSGNTIYF	TGTGCCTGGAGAGCACGGCAATTCTCTGGAAACACCATATATTTT
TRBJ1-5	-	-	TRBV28	CASLSQQFRVQPQHF	TGTGCCAGCCTATCTCAGCAGTTCAGGGTTCAGCCCCAGCATTTT
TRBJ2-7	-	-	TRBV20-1	CSARLGPEQYF	TGCAGTGCTAGGCTAGGGCCCGAGCAGTACTTC
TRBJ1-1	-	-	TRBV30	CAWNGNTEAFF	TGTGCCTGGAATGGGAACACTGAAGCTTTCTTT
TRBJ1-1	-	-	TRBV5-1	CASSLASGNTEAFF	TGCGCCAGCAGCTTGGCCTCAGGGAACACTGAAGCTTTCTTT
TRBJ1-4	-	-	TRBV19	CASSVPGGSNEKLFF	TGTGCCAGTAGTGTCCCTGGGGGGTCGAATGAAAAACTGTTTTTT
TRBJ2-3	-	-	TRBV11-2	CASSSAGTDTQYF	TGTGCCAGCAGCTCCGCGGGGACAGATACGCAGTATTTT
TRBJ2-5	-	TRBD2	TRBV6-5	CASSSGTSGRGKTQYF	TGTGCCAGCAGTTCGGGGACTAGCGGGAGGGGAAAGACCCAGTACTTC
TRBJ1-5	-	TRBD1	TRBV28	CASSSGQGVYQPQHF	TGTGCCAGCAGTTCCGGACAGGGGGTCTATCAGCCCCAGCATTTT
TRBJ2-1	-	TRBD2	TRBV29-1	CSVDGLAGAPSYNEQFF	TGCAGCGTTGATGGATTAGCGGGAGCTCCCTCCTACAATGAGCAGTTCTTC
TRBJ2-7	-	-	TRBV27	CASSLSVRGYVYEQYF	TGTGCCAGCAGTTTATCTGTCAGGGGATATGTCTACGAGCAGTACTTC
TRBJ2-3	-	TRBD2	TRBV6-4	CASSDGGGPADTQYF	TGTGCCAGCAGTGACGGGGGAGGGCCAGCAGATACGCAGTATTTT
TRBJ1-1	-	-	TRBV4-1	CASSVRGNTEAFF	TGCGCCAGCAGCGTTAGGGGGAACACTGAAGCTTTCTTT
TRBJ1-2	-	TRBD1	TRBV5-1	CASSLEVPGTGGNYGYTF	TGCGCCAGCAGCTTGGAAGTCCCTGGGACAGGGGGAAACTATGGCTACACCTTC
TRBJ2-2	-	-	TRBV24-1	CASRSGDTGELFF	TGTGCCTCTCGATCCGGTGACACCGGGGAGCTGTTTTTT
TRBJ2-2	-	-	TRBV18	CASSRGDGDTGELFF	TGTGCCAGCTCACGGGGGGACGGAGACACCGGGGAGCTGTTTTTT
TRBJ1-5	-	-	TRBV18	CASSPWELSNQPQHF	TGTGCCAGCTCACCTTGGGAGCTTAGCAATCAGCCCCAGCATTTT
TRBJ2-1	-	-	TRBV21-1	CASSSSLGGGSYNEQFF	TGTGCCAGCAGCAGCTCCTTAGGGGGCGGGAGCTACAATGAGCAGTTCTTC
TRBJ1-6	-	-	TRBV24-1	CATSAGEKGSPLHF	TGTGCCACCAGTGCAGGGGAAAAGGGATCACCCCTCCACTTT
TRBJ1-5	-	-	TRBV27	CASSLSGADSNQPQHF	TGTGCCAGCAGTTTGTCAGGGGCGGATTCGAATCAGCCCCAGCATTTT
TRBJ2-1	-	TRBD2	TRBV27	CASKQRDVYNEQFF	TGTGCCAGCAAGCAGCGGGATGTATACAATGAGCAGTTCTTC
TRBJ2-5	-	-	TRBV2	CASSEAGAETQYF	TGTGCCAGCAGTGAAGCAGGGGCGGAGACCCAGTACTTC
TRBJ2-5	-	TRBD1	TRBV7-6	CASSLTDRGLYQETQYF	TGTGCCAGCAGCTTAACGGACAGGGGGCTGTATCAAGAGACCCAGTACTTC
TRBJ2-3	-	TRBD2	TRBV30	CAWSSSGRRTDTQYF	TGTGCCTGGAGTTCTAGCGGCAGACGCACAGATACGCAGTATTTT
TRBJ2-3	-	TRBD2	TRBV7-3	CASSIAGMDTQYF	TGTGCCAGCAGCATAGCGGGGATGGATACGCAGTATTTT
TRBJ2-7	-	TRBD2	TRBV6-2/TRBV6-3	CASSYRGRAGGTYEQYF	TGTGCCAGCAGTTACAGGGGACGAGCGGGAGGCACGTACGAGCAGTACTTC